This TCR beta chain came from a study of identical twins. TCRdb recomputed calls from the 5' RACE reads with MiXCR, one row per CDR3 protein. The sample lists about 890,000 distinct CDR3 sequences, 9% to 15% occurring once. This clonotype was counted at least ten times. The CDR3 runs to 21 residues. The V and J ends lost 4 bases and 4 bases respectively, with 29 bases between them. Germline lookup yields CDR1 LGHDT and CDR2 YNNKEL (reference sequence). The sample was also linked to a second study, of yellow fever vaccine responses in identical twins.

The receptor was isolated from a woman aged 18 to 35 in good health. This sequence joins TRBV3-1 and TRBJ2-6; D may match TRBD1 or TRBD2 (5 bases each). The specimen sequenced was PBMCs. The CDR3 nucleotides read TGTGCCAGCAGCCTCCAACTGGAGGACCGAAGGGGATCGACGGGGGCCAACGTCCTGACTTTC. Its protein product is CASSLQLEDRRGSTGANVLTF.